This passage covers 24 T cell receptor beta chains from one sample sequenced in a study of blood T cell repertoires in COVID-19. Profiled with immunoSEQ multiplex PCR; TCRdb holds only in-frame clones, not every one. Of about 280,000 clones in the sample, roughly 85% were seen once. Sequenced material: peripheral blood. These receptors were collected from a woman in her 70s with acute or convalescent COVID-19.

In this sample, this clone turned up once. The chain is built from TRBV7-9 and TRBJ1-1; the match to TRBD1 covers 8 bases. With 7 bases clipped from V and 5 bases from J, the junction kept 9 bases outside the gene matches. The CDR3 covers 14 residues. From germline, CDR1 is SEHNR and CDR2 FQNEAQ (reference sequence). The CDR3 here is CASTLLGQGTEAFF. The CDR3 DNA reads TGTGCCAGCACCCTTTTAGGACAGGGAACTGAAGCTTTCTTT. Full variable domain (remainder filled in from reference TRBV7-9 and TRBJ1-1): DTGVSQNPRHKITKRGQNVTFRCDPISEHNRLYWYRQTLGQGPEFLTYFQNEAQLEKSRLLSDRFSAERPKGSFSTLEIQRTEQGDSAMYLCASTLLGQGTEAFFGQGTRLTVV.

CDR3 sequence: CASSPSLGRGTQYF. The CDR3 DNA reads TGTGCCAGCAGCCCCTCACTAGGGCGGGGTACGCAGTATTTT. The chain couples TRBV6-2 or TRBV6-3 to TRBJ2-3, with D maybe TRBD2 (6 bases). Trimming stripped 6 bases from V and 8 bases from J, with 18 bases between. Germline CDR1 reads MNHEY; CDR2 reads SVGEGT. This CDR3 is 14 amino acids long.

The chain combines TRBV9 with TRBJ2-2; TRBD2 matches at 12 bases. The CDR3 contains 17 residues. The germline gives CDR1 SGDLS, CDR2 YYNGEE. V was clipped by 0 bases and J by 4 bases; unmatched bases: 4. The CDR3 spells CASSVELAGGPTGELFF. The DNA for the CDR3 is TGTGCCAGCAGCGTAGAACTAGCGGGGGGCCCCACCGGGGAGCTGTTTTTT. Based on the CDR3 plus reference TRBV9 and TRBJ2-2, the full variable domain is DSGVTQTPKHLITATGQRVTLRCSPRSGDLSVYWYQQSLDQGLQFLIQYYNGEERAKGNILERFSAQQFPDLHSELNLSSLELGDSALYFCASSVELAGGPTGELFFGEGSRLTVL.

The chain combines TRBV19 with TRBJ1-2; 8 bases match TRBD1. The germline gives CDR1 LNHDA, CDR2 SQIVND (reference sequence). J was trimmed by 3 bases and V by 4 bases; bases with no gene match: 13. The CDR3 has 17 amino acids. The CDR3 sequence is CASSTGQGLLVDYGYTF. The CDR3 nucleotides read TGTGCCAGTAGTACAGGACAGGGTCTTTTGGTGGACTATGGCTACACCTTC.

The chain couples TRBV7-8 to TRBJ1-2; 7 bases match TRBD1. The CDR3 is 15 residues long. After removal of 2 bases from V and 8 bases from J, the junction contained 11 bases not matched to a gene. Per the germline V gene, CDR1 is SGHVS and CDR2 is FQNEAQ. The CDR3 DNA is TGTGCCAGCAGCTTAATCTCAGGGGGTAGCTGGGGCTACACCTTC. It codes for CASSLISGGSWGYTF.

The chain employs TRBV5-1 and TRBJ2-3; 7 bases map to TRBD2. With 4 bases clipped from V and 4 bases from J, the junction kept 3 bases outside the gene matches. CDR1 and CDR2 from the germline V gene are SGHRS and YFSETQ. The CDR3 runs 13 residues. The CDR3 is CASSRGGADTQYF. DNA of the CDR3: TGCGCCAGCAGCCGCGGGGGAGCAGATACGCAGTATTTT.

The rearrangement joins TRBV6-1 to TRBJ1-2, with D perhaps matching TRBD1 (5 bases). V dropped 3 bases and J dropped 4 bases, with 9 bases sitting between them. Germline CDR1 and CDR2: MNHNS and SASEGT. CDR3 length: 13 amino acids. In nucleotides, the CDR3 is TGTGCCAGCAGTGATGGACACCCCTATGGCTACACCTTC. It encodes CASSDGHPYGYTF.

The V gene is TRBV30, the J gene TRBJ1-2, with 10 bases lining up with TRBD1. Trimming removed 1 base from V and 4 bases from J; junction bases left unmatched: 6. The CDR3 is made up of 15 amino acids. Germline V CDR1 and CDR2: GTSNPN, SVGIG (reference sequence). The CDR3: CAWSGGTGAIYGYTF. CDR3 DNA: TGTGCCTGGAGTGGGGGGACAGGGGCCATCTATGGCTACACCTTC.

The V and J genes are TRBV4-1 and TRBJ2-2; 8 bases are a match to TRBD2. CDR3 size: 16 residues. Germline V gene sequence: CDR1 MGHRA, CDR2 YSYEKL. V shed 3 bases, J shed 0 bases, and the junction held 3 bases outside the gene matches. The CDR3, as DNA: TGCGCCAGCAGCCACACCGGGGGGGCGAACACCGGGGAGCTGTTTTTT. Encoded protein: CASSHTGGANTGELFF.

This clone was picked up one time. The chain combines TRBV3-1 (or the pseudogene TRBV3-2) with TRBJ2-5; 9 nucleotides match TRBD2. CDR1 LGHDT and CDR2 YNNKEL come from the germline V gene (reference sequence). V dropped 2 bases and J dropped 2; count of bases not matched to a gene: 6. The CDR3 has 16 amino acids. CDR3 region: CASSQSWLAGQETQYF. DNA for the CDR3: TGTGCCAGCAGCCAATCGTGGCTAGCGGGGCAAGAGACCCAGTACTTC.

This clone was picked up one time. The chain is built from TRBV7-9 and TRBJ2-5, with D possibly being TRBD2 (6 bases). This CDR3 comprises 12 residues. The germline CDR1 and CDR2 sequences are SEHNR and FQNEAQ (reference sequence). Trimming took 6 bases from V and 3 from J, leaving 8 bases between them. Here the CDR3 reads CASSTSKETQYF. The DNA of the CDR3 is TGTGCCAGCAGTACTAGCAAAGAGACCCAGTACTTC.

The sample holds one count of this clone. The rearrangement joins TRBV6-5 to TRBJ1-1; D remains unclear. V was pared by 2 bases and J by 4 bases, with 8 bases between. This CDR3 is built from 13 residues. Germline V gene sequence: CDR1 MNHEY, CDR2 SVGAGI. CDR3 nucleotides: TGTGCCAGCAGTTACGAAACGGGCACTGAAGCTTTCTTT. Amino acids: CASSYETGTEAFF.

The J gene is TRBJ2-7, the V gene TRBV4-1; 7 bases fit TRBD2. The CDR3 contains 16 residues. Unmatched junction bases numbered 10, after V lost 1 base and J lost 4 bases. The V gene's germline CDR1 is MGHRA and CDR2 YSYEKL. The CDR3 DNA sequence: TGCGCCAGCAGCCAAGGGAGGCCGACTAGCCTGTACGAGCAGTACTTC. Translating it yields CASSQGRPTSLYEQYF.

The chain combines TRBV25-1 with TRBJ1-1; 7 bases line up with TRBD1. Germline V lookup: CDR1 MGHDK, CDR2 SYGVNS. This CDR3 is 14 amino acids long. The V gene end was trimmed by 2 bases and the J gene end by 5 bases; junction bases not matched to a gene: 5. CDR3 bases: TGTGCCAGCAGTGAAACAGGGGTTCGGACTGAAGCTTTCTTT. This gives the protein CASSETGVRTEAFF.

Only a few counts were recorded for this clone. The gene calls are TRBV5-4 and TRBJ2-7, with D possibly being TRBD1 (7 bases). This CDR3 spans 15 amino acids. V dropped 4 bases and J dropped 5 bases, with 19 bases sitting between them. Germline CDR1 and CDR2: SGHNT and YYREEE (reference sequence). In nucleotides, the CDR3 is TGTGCCAGCAGCCGCGGAGGGGGCCTGGGGAACGAGCAGTACTTC. Its protein is CASSRGGGLGNEQYF.

This chain links TRBV4-1 with TRBJ2-5; 8 bases are shared with TRBD1. CDR1 is MGHRA and CDR2 is YSYEKL in the germline V gene. Trimming at V came to 0 bases and at J to 3 bases, leaving 6 bases not matched to a gene. The length of the CDR3 is 16 residues. The CDR3 sequence is CASSQDLSGGEETQYF. CDR3 in DNA: TGCGCCAGCAGCCAAGATCTGTCAGGGGGCGAAGAGACCCAGTACTTC.

This clone was observed a handful of times. V usage is TRBV5-4 and J usage is TRBJ2-1; possible D gene TRBD1, 7 bases. The V and J ends lost 4 bases and 8 bases respectively, with 19 bases between them. This CDR3 is built from 15 residues. Germline V gene data show CDR1 as SGHNT and CDR2 as YYREEE (reference sequence). CDR3 in amino acids: CASSPGDRRGDEQFF. The CDR3 region has the DNA TGTGCCAGCAGCCCGGGGGACAGAAGAGGCGATGAGCAGTTCTTC.

The chain is built from TRBV3-1 (or the pseudogene TRBV3-2) and TRBJ2-1; D possibly corresponds to TRBD1 (6 bases). V was clipped by 4 bases and J by 11 bases, with 24 bases between them. Germline V lookup: CDR1 LGHDT, CDR2 YNNKEL (reference sequence). This CDR3 spans 16 amino acids. CDR3 sequence (DNA): TGTGCCAGCAGCCCCTTTCGGCAGGCGGGCGGACAGAAGCAGTTCTTC. Translated, it gives CASSPFRQAGGQKQFF.

This clone was seen repeatedly, ten times or more. The chain couples TRBV19 to TRBJ1-1; 7 bases align to TRBD1. Germline CDR1 is LNHDA and CDR2 is SQIVND (reference sequence). This CDR3 is built from 14 residues. V dropped 5 bases and J dropped 5; count of bases not matched to a gene: 8. The CDR3 region is CASSQRGLRTEAFF. CDR3 nucleotide sequence: TGTGCCAGTAGTCAAAGGGGGCTGAGGACTGAAGCTTTCTTT.

The chain couples TRBV7-8 to TRBJ1-3; 9 bases line up with TRBD1. Germline CDR1 SGHVS, CDR2 FQNEAQ. This CDR3 has 15 residues. The ends lost 5 bases at V and 4 bases at J; junction bases unmatched: 6. CDR3 coding DNA: TGTGCCAGCAGCGTTACAGGGGGCAGAGGAAACACCATATATTTT. It is translated as CASSVTGGRGNTIYF.

V and J are TRBV6-5 and TRBJ1-1, with 8 bases matching TRBD1. V trimming: 10 bases; J trimming: 5 bases; junction bases outside the gene matches: 15. Germline V gene lookup returns CDR1 MNHEY and CDR2 SVGAGI. This CDR3 is 15 amino acids long. The CDR3 DNA follows: TGTGCCACACGGGGCCTACAGGGGGAGAGGACTGAAGCTTTCTTT. It codes for CATRGLQGERTEAFF.

The chain has TRBV20-1 and TRBJ1-2, with D unclear. Per germline, CDR1 DFQATT and CDR2 SNEGSKA (reference sequence). Trimming left V 3 bases short and J 6 bases short, with 5 bases between. CDR3 length: 10 amino acids. CDR3 DNA sequence: TGCAGTGCTAGTGGTAATGGCTACACCTTC. Amino acid sequence: CSASGNGYTF.

The genes are TRBV7-9 and TRBJ2-6, with D maybe TRBD1 (5 bases). Trimming pared 6 bases from V and 2 bases from J, leaving 11 bases between. CDR3 length: 15 amino acids. Germline V gene data show CDR1 as SEHNR and CDR2 as FQNEAQ (reference sequence). CDR3 loop: CASRPDSTGANVLTF. In DNA form, the CDR3 reads TGTGCCAGCAGGCCCGACAGTACTGGGGCCAACGTCCTGACTTTC.

The chain combines TRBV5-8 with TRBJ1-1, with TRBD1 as a possible D gene (6 bases). The CDR3 is made up of 14 amino acids. The germline CDR1 and CDR2 sequences are SGHTS and YDEGEE. V dropped 5 bases and J dropped 1 base, with 12 bases sitting between them. CDR3 nucleotide sequence: TGTGCCAGCAGGCGGAGGGGGGGGAACACTGAAGCTTTCTTT. It specifies CASRRRGGNTEAFF.